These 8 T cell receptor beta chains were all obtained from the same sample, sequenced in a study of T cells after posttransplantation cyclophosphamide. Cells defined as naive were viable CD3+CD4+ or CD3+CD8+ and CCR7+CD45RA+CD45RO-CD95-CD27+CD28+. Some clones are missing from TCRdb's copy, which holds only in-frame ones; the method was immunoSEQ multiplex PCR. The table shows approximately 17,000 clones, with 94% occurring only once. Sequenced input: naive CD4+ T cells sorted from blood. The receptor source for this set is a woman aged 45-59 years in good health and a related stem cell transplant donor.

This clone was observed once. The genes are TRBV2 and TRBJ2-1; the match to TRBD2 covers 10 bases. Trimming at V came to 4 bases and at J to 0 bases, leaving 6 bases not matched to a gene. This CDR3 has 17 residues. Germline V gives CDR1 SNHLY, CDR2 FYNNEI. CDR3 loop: CASSGTSGKSSYNEQFF. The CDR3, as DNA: TGTGCCAGCAGTGGGACTAGCGGTAAATCCTCCTACAATGAGCAGTTCTTC.

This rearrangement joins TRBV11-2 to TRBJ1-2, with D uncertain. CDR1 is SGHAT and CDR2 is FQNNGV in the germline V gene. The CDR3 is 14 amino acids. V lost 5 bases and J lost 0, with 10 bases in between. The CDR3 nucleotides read TGTGCCAGCAGCCGTAGAGACACTAACTATGGCTACACCTTC. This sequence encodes CASSRRDTNYGYTF.

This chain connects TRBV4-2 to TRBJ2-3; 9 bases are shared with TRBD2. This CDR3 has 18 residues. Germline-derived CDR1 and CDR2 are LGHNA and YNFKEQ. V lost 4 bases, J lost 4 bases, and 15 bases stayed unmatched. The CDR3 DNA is TGTGCCAGCAGCCCACGCCCCCCCGCGGCGGGAGGGGCAGATACGCAGTATTTT. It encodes CASSPRPPAAGGADTQYF.

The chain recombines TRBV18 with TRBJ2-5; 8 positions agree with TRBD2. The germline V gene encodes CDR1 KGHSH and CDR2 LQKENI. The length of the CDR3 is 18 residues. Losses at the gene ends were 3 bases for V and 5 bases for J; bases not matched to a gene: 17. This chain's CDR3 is CASSPDAIIGRAGETQYF. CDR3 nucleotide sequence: TGTGCCAGCTCACCCGACGCGATTATCGGGAGGGCCGGTGAGACCCAGTACTTC.

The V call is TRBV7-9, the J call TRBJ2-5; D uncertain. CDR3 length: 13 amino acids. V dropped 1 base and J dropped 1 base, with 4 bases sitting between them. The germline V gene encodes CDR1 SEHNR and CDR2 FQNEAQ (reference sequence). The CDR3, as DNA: TGTGCCAGCAGCTTAGGGAGCCAAGAGACCCAGTACTTC. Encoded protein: CASSLGSQETQYF. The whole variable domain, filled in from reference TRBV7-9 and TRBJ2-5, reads DTGVSQNPRHKITKRGQNVTFRCDPISEHNRLYWYRQTLGQGPEFLTYFQNEAQLEKSRLLSDRFSAERPKGSFSTLEIQRTEQGDSAMYLCASSLGSQETQYFGPGTRLLVL.

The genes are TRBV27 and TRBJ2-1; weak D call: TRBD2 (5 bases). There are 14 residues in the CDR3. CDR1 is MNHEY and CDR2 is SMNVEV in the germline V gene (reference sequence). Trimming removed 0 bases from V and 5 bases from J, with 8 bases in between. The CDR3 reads CASSLSLGDNEQFF. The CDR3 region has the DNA TGTGCCAGCAGTTTATCGTTGGGAGACAATGAGCAGTTCTTC.

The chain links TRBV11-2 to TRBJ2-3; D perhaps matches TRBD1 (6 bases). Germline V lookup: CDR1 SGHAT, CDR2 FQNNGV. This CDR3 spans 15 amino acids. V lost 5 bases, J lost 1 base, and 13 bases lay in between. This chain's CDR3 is CASSPRTARTDTQYF. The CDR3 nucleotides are TGTGCCAGCAGCCCCCGGACAGCCCGCACAGATACGCAGTATTTT. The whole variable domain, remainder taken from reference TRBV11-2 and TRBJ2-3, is EAGVAQSPRYKIIEKRQSVAFWCNPISGHATLYWYQQILGQGPKLLIQFQNNGVVDDSQLPKDRFSAERLKGVDSTLKIQPAKLEDSAVYLCASSPRTARTDTQYFGPGTRLTVL.

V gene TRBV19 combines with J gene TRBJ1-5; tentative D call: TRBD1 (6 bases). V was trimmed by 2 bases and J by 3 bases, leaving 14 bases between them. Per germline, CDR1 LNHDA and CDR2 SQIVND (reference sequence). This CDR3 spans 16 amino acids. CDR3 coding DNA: TGTGCCAGTAGTATAAGTCCCGGGACAAACAATCAGCCCCAGCATTTT. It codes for CASSISPGTNNQPQHF. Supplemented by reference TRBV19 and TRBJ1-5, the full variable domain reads DGGITQSPKYLFRKEGQNVTLSCEQNLNHDAMYWYRQDPGQGLRLIYYSQIVNDFQKGDIAEGYSVSREKKESFPLTVTSAQKNPTAFYLCASSISPGTNNQPQHFGDGTRLSIL.